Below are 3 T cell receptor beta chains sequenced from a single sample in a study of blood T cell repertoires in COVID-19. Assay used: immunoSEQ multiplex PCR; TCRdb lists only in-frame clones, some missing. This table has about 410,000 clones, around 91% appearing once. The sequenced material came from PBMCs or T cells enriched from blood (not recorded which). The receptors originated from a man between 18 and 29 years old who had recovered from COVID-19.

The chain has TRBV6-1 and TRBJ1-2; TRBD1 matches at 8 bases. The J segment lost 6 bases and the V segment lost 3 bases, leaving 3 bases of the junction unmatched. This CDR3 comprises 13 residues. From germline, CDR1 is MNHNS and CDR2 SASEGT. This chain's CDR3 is CASSEDRVDGYTF. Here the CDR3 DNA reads TGTGCCAGCAGTGAGGACAGGGTAGATGGCTACACCTTC.

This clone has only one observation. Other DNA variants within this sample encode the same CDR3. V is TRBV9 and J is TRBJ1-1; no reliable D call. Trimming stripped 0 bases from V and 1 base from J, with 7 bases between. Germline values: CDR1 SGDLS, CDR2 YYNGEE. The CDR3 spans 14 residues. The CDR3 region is CASSVGSGNTEAFF. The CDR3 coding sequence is TGTGCCAGCAGCGTAGGTTCAGGGAACACTGAAGCTTTCTTT.

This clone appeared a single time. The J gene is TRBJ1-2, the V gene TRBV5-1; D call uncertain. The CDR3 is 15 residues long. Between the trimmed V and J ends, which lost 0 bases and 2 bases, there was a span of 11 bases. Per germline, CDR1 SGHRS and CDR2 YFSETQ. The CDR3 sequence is CASSLAAVSNYGYTF. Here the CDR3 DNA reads TGCGCCAGCAGCTTGGCCGCGGTTTCAAACTATGGCTACACCTTC.